This T cell receptor (beta chain) appears in the sequencing data of a study of blood T cell repertoires in COVID-19. Looking at the study overall: Researchers got acute and convalescent COVID-19 samples from the United States, Italy and Spain. In each case, the material was cDNA or gDNA derived from T cells, B-cell-depleted T cells, or PBMCs.

Authors' methods: It was from reference gene primer amplification that nucleated cell counts were estimated. Clones were sequenced by immunoSEQ multiplex PCR, and TCRdb holds only the in-frame ones, with some missing. The V and J calls and clone size are taken from that table; D and trimming were inferred from the DNA. The sample records around 190,000 clones, around 77% being singletons. This CDR3 comprises 16 residues. Germline V CDR1 and CDR2: SGHRS, YFSETQ. V trimming: 2 bases; J trimming: 6 bases; junction bases outside the gene matches: 9. V and J are TRBV5-1 and TRBJ1-2, with 11 bases aligning to TRBD1. Sequenced: peripheral blood. The receptor was isolated from a man between 65 and 85 years old with active or convalescent COVID-19. Here the CDR3 DNA reads TGCGCCAGCAGCTTCGGACAGGGGGCGAGCGCGGATGGCTACACCTTC. Translated, it gives CASSFGQGASADGYTF.